These 7 T cell receptor beta chains originate from one sample sequenced in a study of blood T cell repertoires in COVID-19 (dated by TCRdb to the early 2020s). The method was the immunoSEQ multiplex PCR assay. Here the immuneACCESS table is served through TCRdb, limited to in-frame sequences with V and J called. Missing clones are a known gap in these copies; in checked studies unresolved V genes cover under half, and the rest lacks a known reason. The sample table records around 170,000 clones; about 85% of these occur just once. The ten biggest clones cover roughly 24% of the sample. Material for sequencing was peripheral blood. The receptor source for this set is a man aged 60-69 years with acute or convalescent COVID-19.

The CDR3 DNA reads as TGCAGCGTTGACAGGGGAGATGGCTACACCTTC. Protein sequence: CSVDRGDGYTF. The chain is built from TRBV29-1 and TRBJ1-2; maybe TRBD1 (6 bases). Germline-derived CDR1 and CDR2 are SQVTM and ANQGSEA. V was shortened by 3 bases and J by 6 bases, with 8 bases between the two germline ends. This CDR3 spans 11 amino acids.

CDR3 coding DNA: TGTGCCAGCAGTTTATCGACTCCAGTTTCCTACGAGCAGTACTTC. Protein: CASSLSTPVSYEQYF. This chain links TRBV27 with TRBJ2-7, with D unresolved. The germline V and J ends were trimmed by 0 bases and 1 base, with 10 bases remaining between them. Germline values: CDR1 MNHEY, CDR2 SMNVEV (reference sequence). The CDR3 has 15 residues.

This clone was detected a few times. The rearrangement joins TRBV19 to TRBJ1-1; no definite D call. CDR3 length equals 15 residues. Per germline, CDR1 LNHDA and CDR2 SQIVND (reference sequence). V gave up 5 bases and J gave up 0 bases, with 13 bases separating them. CDR3 amino acids: CASSPRERVNTEAFF. As DNA, the CDR3 is TGTGCCAGTAGTCCCCGAGAGCGGGTGAACACTGAAGCTTTCTTT. Based on the CDR3 plus reference TRBV19 and TRBJ1-1, the full variable domain is DGGITQSPKYLFRKEGQNVTLSCEQNLNHDAMYWYRQDPGQGLRLIYYSQIVNDFQKGDIAEGYSVSREKKESFPLTVTSAQKNPTAFYLCASSPRERVNTEAFFGQGTRLTVV.

V usage is TRBV2 and J usage is TRBJ2-5; TRBD1 aligns across 9 bases. V gave up 1 base and J gave up 2 bases; unmatched junction bases: 2. The CDR3 contains 15 residues. Germline CDR1 reads SNHLY; CDR2 reads FYNNEI. CDR3 nucleotide sequence: TGTGCCAGCAGTGAAGGGGACAGGGAGCAAGAGACCCAGTACTTC. It specifies CASSEGDREQETQYF.

Here the CDR3 DNA reads TGTGCCAGCAGCCATACCGACATTTGGGGCGACAATGAGCAGTTCTTC. This translates into CASSHTDIWGDNEQFF. This chain joins TRBV7-3 and TRBJ2-1, with D perhaps TRBD1 (5 bases). The CDR3 covers 16 residues. Trimming left V 5 bases short and J 5 bases short, with 19 bases between. CDR1 is SGHTA, CDR2 FQGTGA, per germline.

V gene TRBV6-2 or TRBV6-3 combines with J gene TRBJ1-6; 8 bases are shared with TRBD1. After removal of 0 bases from V and 8 bases from J, the junction contained 9 bases not matched to a gene. The CDR3 loop spans 17 amino acids. CDR1 and CDR2 (germline): MNHEY, SVGEGT. The CDR3 sequence: CASSYSNYRGMDSPLHF. The CDR3 DNA is TGTGCCAGCAGTTACTCGAATTACAGGGGGATGGATTCACCCCTCCACTTT.

The chain recombines TRBV18 with TRBJ1-4; no clear D. The CDR3 totals 15 residues. Per the germline V gene, CDR1 is KGHSH and CDR2 is LQKENI. Between the trimmed V and J ends, which lost 5 bases and 8 bases, there was a span of 18 bases. The CDR3 reads CASSSEDFMEEKLFF. In DNA, the CDR3 is TGTGCCAGCTCATCAGAGGACTTCATGGAAGAAAAACTGTTTTTT.